The 12 T cell receptor beta chains given below trace back to one sample, sequenced in a study of blood T cells in healthy people across ages. Together with a sample-barcoded 5' primer, a J-beta primer mix was included in a second PCR lasting about 7 to 11 cycles. MiXCR, run by TCRdb on the 5' RACE reads, gives a single entry per CDR3 protein. The sample shows over a million distinct CDR3 sequences, about 25% of them seen only once. The data also belong to a second study, concerning T cells of mothers and their children.

The sequenced sample was blood. The receptors were gathered from a girl aged 2-15 years in good health.

The sample holds one count of this clonotype. The chain is built from TRBV18 and TRBJ2-7; D gene ambiguous. Trimming cost V 4 bases and J 6 bases, with 10 bases left between them. The V gene's germline CDR1 is KGHSH and CDR2 LQKENI. The length of the CDR3 is 12 residues. The CDR3 bases are TGTGCCAGCTCACGCTCCGTCGGCGAGCAGTACTTC. Translation: CASSRSVGEQYF. Supplemented by reference TRBV18 and TRBJ2-7, the full variable domain reads NAGVMQNPRHLVRRRGQEARLRCSPMKGHSHVYWYRQLPEEGLKFMVYLQKENIIDESGMPKERFSAEFPKEGPSILRIQQVVRGDSAAYFCASSRSVGEQYFGPGTRLTVT.

This clonotype was seen a handful of times. The J gene is TRBJ1-2, the V gene TRBV24-1; D uncertain. Germline V gene data show CDR1 as KGHDR and CDR2 as SFDVKD. The CDR3 is 12 residues long. V gave up 11 bases and J gave up 0 bases, with 9 bases separating them. The CDR3 here is CAISRANYGYTF. CDR3 nucleotide sequence: TGTGCCATTAGCCGGGCTAACTATGGCTACACCTTC.

The V gene is TRBV11-1, the J gene TRBJ2-2; D not certain. The V gene lost 4 bases and the J gene lost 8 bases, with 20 bases spanning the gap. CDR1 SGHAT and CDR2 FQDESV come from the germline V gene (reference sequence). This CDR3 comprises 16 residues. Written as DNA, the CDR3 is TGTGCCAGCAGCTCCTCTAGACTTCGCTTAGAGGGGGAGCTGTTTTTT. It is translated as CASSSSRLRLEGELFF.

This rearrangement joins TRBV28 to TRBJ2-5; no clear D. The DNA end is a closer match to TRBJ2-7, so the J assignment may be wrong. Germline assignment: CDR1 MDHEN and CDR2 SYDVKM. This CDR3 is 14 amino acids long. The CDR3 loop is CASSTRLDPCEQYF. The CDR3 DNA reads TGTGCCAGCAGTACCCGACTGGACCCCTGCGAGCAGTACTTC.

The chain combines TRBV7-6 with TRBJ1-2; 9 nucleotides align to TRBD1. The CDR3 extends over 15 amino acids. From germline, CDR1 is SGHVS and CDR2 FNYEAQ. Trimming at V came to 3 bases and at J to 5 bases, leaving 7 bases not matched to a gene. The CDR3 bases are TGTGCCAGCAGCTTGGTAGAGGGACAGGGATATGGCTACACCTTC. Translated: CASSLVEGQGYGYTF.

This clonotype has a handful of counts. The V and J genes are TRBV12-3 or TRBV12-4 and TRBJ1-1; no definite D call. Trimming removed 5 bases from V and 5 bases from J, with 24 bases in between. The CDR3 length is 17 residues. The chain's CDR3 is CASSPLSFEGSGTEAFF. The CDR3 DNA sequence: TGTGCCAGCAGTCCGCTAAGTTTCGAGGGCAGTGGGACTGAAGCTTTCTTT.

This clonotype was seen a handful of times. V and J are TRBV28 and TRBJ2-1, with a tentative D call TRBD1 (6 bases). Trimming took 7 bases from V and 2 from J, leaving 15 bases between them. Looked up from germline, CDR1 is MDHEN and CDR2 is SYDVKM. This CDR3 contains 15 residues. The CDR3 spells CASKHEGTTYNEQFF. CDR3 sequence (DNA): TGTGCCAGCAAGCACGAGGGGACAACCTACAATGAGCAGTTCTTC.

This clonotype turned up a few times. An end of the junction differs from the germline gene, which may be a read error. V is TRBV12-3 or TRBV12-4 and J is TRBJ1-4, with 8 bases that match TRBD1. The CDR3 extends over 15 amino acids. The CDR3 bases are TGTGCCAGCAGGGGAAGACAGGGGTTAGTGGGAAAACTGTTCTTT. It yields the protein CASRGRQGLVGKLFF.

The chain joins TRBV10-3 to TRBJ2-7; D gene uncertain. This CDR3 comprises 11 residues. The germline V gene has CDR1 ENHRY and CDR2 SYGVKD. Trimming pared 6 bases from V and 4 bases from J, leaving 7 bases between. The CDR3 here is CAISPRYEQYF. CDR3 coding DNA: TGTGCCATCAGCCCCCGATACGAGCAGTACTTC.

The table lists this clonotype with a few counts. This chain connects TRBV7-8 to TRBJ2-5; no clear D. Germline V gene sequence: CDR1 SGHVS, CDR2 FQNEAQ. V lost 5 bases and J 2 bases, leaving 12 bases between the germline ends. The CDR3 length is 14 residues. CDR3 residues: CASSPRAWQETQYF. The CDR3 DNA sequence: TGTGCCAGCAGCCCTCGGGCCTGGCAAGAGACCCAGTACTTC.

This CDR3 is CASSQASQETQYF. As DNA, the CDR3 is TGTGCCAGCAGCCAGGCCTCTCAAGAGACCCAGTACTTC. V is TRBV16 and J is TRBJ2-5; D ambiguous. Germline CDR1 KGHSY, CDR2 FQNENV. Trimming removed 3 bases from V and 2 bases from J, with 7 bases in between. This CDR3 has 13 residues.

This chain links TRBV11-3 with TRBJ1-4; D is uncertain. V lost 1 base, J lost 4 bases, and 10 bases lay in between. This CDR3 spans 15 amino acids. Germline V lookup: CDR1 SGHNT, CDR2 YENEEA. The CDR3 bases are TGTGCCAGCAGCTTAGCCCACAGATATAATGAAAAACTGTTTTTT. Translating gives CASSLAHRYNEKLFF.